The T cell receptor beta chain described here comes from a study of Graves' ophthalmopathy and Graves' hyperthyroidism. Study-wide background: The blood sample was drawn at first diagnosis and before any treatment. Study-level results: From stable hyperthyroidism, ophthalmopathy was separated by a 13-signature model with about 88% sensitivity and more than 75% specificity.

CDR1 and CDR2 (germline): SGHTA, FQGNSA. Trimming left V 4 bases short and J 8 bases short, with 9 bases between. The CDR3 runs 12 residues. For repertoire sequencing, the TCR beta CDR3 regions were amplified from RNA transcripts. The workflow started with a first-round RT-PCR run with HTBI primers and then moved on to a second-round multiplex PCR. TCRdb fed the multiplex PCR reads into MiXCR, producing one record per CDR3 protein. The sample holds about 210,000 distinct CDR3 sequences; around 30% are singletons and the top ten take around 10%. As for this clonotype: Its antigen is undetermined.

The receptor comes from a middle-aged man with Graves' ophthalmopathy. V gene TRBV7-2 combines with J gene TRBJ2-1, with D uncertain. The sample taken for sequencing was peripheral blood. The CDR3 reads CASSSFRDEQFF. The CDR3 coding sequence is TGTGCCAGCAGCTCTTTTCGAGATGAGCAGTTCTTC.